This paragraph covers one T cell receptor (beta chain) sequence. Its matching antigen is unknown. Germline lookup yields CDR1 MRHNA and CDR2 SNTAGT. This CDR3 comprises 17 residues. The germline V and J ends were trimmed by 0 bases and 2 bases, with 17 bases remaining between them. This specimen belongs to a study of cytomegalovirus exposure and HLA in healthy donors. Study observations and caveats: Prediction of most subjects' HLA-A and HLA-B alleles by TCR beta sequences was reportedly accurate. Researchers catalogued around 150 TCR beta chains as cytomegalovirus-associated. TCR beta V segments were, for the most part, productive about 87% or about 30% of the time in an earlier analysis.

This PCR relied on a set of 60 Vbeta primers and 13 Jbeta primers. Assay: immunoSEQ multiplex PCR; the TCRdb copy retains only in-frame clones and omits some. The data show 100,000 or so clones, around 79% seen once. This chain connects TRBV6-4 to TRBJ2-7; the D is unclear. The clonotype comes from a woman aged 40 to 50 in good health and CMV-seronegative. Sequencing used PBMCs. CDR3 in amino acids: CASSDSKLIPVTYEQYF. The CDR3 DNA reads TGTGCCAGCAGTGACTCGAAACTCATCCCTGTAACCTACGAGCAGTACTTC.